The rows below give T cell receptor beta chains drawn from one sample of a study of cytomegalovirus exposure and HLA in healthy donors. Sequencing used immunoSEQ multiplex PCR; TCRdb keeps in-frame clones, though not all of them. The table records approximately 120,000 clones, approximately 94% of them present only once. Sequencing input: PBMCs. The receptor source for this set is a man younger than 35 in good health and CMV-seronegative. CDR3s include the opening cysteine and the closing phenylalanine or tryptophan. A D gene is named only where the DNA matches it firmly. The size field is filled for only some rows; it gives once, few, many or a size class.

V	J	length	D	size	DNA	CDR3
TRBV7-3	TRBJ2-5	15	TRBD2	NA	TGTGCCAGCAGCCTCCAAGCGGGAGGTCAAGAGACCCAGTACTTC	CASSLQAGGQETQYF
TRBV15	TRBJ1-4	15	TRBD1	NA	TGTGCCACCAGCAGAATCGACAGGGGAGTTGAAAAACTGTTTTTT	CATSRIDRGVEKLFF
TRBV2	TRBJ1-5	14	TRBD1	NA	TGTGCCAGCAGTAGGACAGGGACGGGGCGGCCCCAGCATTTT	CASSRTGTGRPQHF
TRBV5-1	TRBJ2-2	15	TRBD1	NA	TGCGCCAGCAGCCCTTGGACAGGGGATGGCGGGGAGCTGTTTTTT	CASSPWTGDGGELFF
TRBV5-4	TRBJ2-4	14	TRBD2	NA	TGTGCCAGCAGTGCCCGCGGGGGGGAAAACATTCAGTACTTC	CASSARGGENIQYF
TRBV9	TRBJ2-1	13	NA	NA	TGTGCCAGCAGCGTAGTACTGGACAATGAGCAGTTCTTC	CASSVVLDNEQFF
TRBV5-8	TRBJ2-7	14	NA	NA	TGTGCCAGCAGCTTGACAGTAAGCTCCTACGAGCAGTACTTC	CASSLTVSSYEQYF
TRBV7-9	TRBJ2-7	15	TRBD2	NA	TGTGCCAGCAGCCCCCATAGCGGGCTGACCTACGAGCAGTACTTC	CASSPHSGLTYEQYF
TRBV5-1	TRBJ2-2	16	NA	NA	TGCGCCAGCAGCTTGGAGACGGCGGGCGACACCGGGGAGCTGTTTTTT	CASSLETAGDTGELFF
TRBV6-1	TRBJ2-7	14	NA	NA	TGTGCCAGCGGTCTACTGAGTTACTCCTACGAGCAGTACTTC	CASGLLSYSYEQYF
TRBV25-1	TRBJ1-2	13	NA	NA	TGTGCCAGCAGTGCTGGACAGCATTATGGCTACACCTTC	CASSAGQHYGYTF
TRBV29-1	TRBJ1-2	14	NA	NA	TGCAGCGCCGGCCAACCAGGGATCAGGGATGGCTACACCTTC	CSAGQPGIRDGYTF
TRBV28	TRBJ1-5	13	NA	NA	TGTGCCAGCAGTTTATTCCCCCAGCAGCCCCAGCATTTT	CASSLFPQQPQHF
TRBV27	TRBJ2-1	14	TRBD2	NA	TGTGCCAGTCGACTAGCGGGAGGGCCAAATGAGCAGTTCTTC	CASRLAGGPNEQFF
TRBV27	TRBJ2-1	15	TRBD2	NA	TGTGCCAGCAGTTTATTGGCTAGCGGGAGCGAGTGGCAGTTCTTC	CASSLLASGSEWQFF
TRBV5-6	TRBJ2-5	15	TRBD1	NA	TGTGCCAGCAGCTTGGCCGGGACAGGGGCCGAGACCCAGTACTTC	CASSLAGTGAETQYF
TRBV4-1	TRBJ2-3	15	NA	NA	TGCGCCAGCAGCCAAGTAATAACCGCGTCAGATACGCAGTATTTT	CASSQVITASDTQYF
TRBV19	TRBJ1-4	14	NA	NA	TGTGCCAGCGAGGACCGGGCGGGTAATGAAAAACTGTTTTTT	CASEDRAGNEKLFF
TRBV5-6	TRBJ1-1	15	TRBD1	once	TGTGCCAGCAGCTTGGCGGGACAGGAGATCCCTGAAGCTTTCTTT	CASSLAGQEIPEAFF
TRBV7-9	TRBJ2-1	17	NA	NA	TGTGCCAGCAGCTTACCAGTGGACAGCCTTTCCTACAATGAGCAGTTCTTC	CASSLPVDSLSYNEQFF
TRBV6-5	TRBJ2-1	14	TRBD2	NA	TGTGCCAGCACCATTAGCGGGCAGTACAATGAGCAGTTCTTC	CASTISGQYNEQFF
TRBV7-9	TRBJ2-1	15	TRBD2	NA	TGTGCCAGCAGCTTAGGTAGCGGGAGGCTTCGCCAGCAGTTCTTC	CASSLGSGRLRQQFF
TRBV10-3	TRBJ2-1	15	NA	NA	TGTGCCATCAGTGAAATGGTCCCCCAGAACAATGAGCAGTTCTTC	CAISEMVPQNNEQFF
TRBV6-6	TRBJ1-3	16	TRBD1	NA	TGTGCCAGCAGGATTCCGGGACAGGGCGTTGTAGACACCATATATTTT	CASRIPGQGVVDTIYF